Detailed here is one TCR beta chain. Antigen specificity is unknown. The data belong to a study of cytomegalovirus exposure and HLA in healthy donors. Study findings and constraints: The number of N-insertions in an Asian-associated ancestry cluster was reportedly below the 666-donor mean in a later analysis.

The germline V gene has CDR1 WNHNN and CDR2 SYGVQD (reference sequence). This CDR3 is built from 15 residues. V trimming: 3 bases; J trimming: 8 bases; junction bases outside the gene matches: 3. Sampled while nominally healthy, donors likely had unrecorded immune exposures. Primers included in the PCR were 60 Vbeta and 13 Jbeta primers. Assay: immunoSEQ multiplex PCR; the TCRdb copy retains only in-frame clones and omits some. The table for this sample gives about 160,000 clones. V gene TRBV10-1 combines with J gene TRBJ2-1; TRBD2 matches 14 bases. This sequence originates from a woman aged 60-75 years in good health and CMV-seronegative. What was sequenced was PBMCs. CDR3 protein: CASSDPGLAGDEQFF. The CDR3 DNA reads TGCGCCAGCAGTGACCCGGGACTAGCGGGAGATGAGCAGTTCTTC.